The source of this TCR beta chain is a study of cytomegalovirus exposure and HLA in healthy donors. General study results and limits: Across donors, presence/absence analyses took sequencing depth to be roughly uniform. TCR beta V- and J-gene trimming, according to a later analysis, was linked to a missense DCLRE1C variant.

Regarding this clone: Its antigen is as yet unknown.

Both 60 Vbeta primers and 13 Jbeta primers went into the PCR. Produced via immunoSEQ multiplex PCR; TCRdb's table is partial and in-frame only. Among 140,000 or so clones listed, over 60% were seen once. The sequence derives from a woman aged 40-49 years in good health and CMV-seronegative. The specimen sequenced was PBMCs.

The CDR3 is CASSEMTVATEAFF. CDR3 DNA sequence: TGTGCCAGCAGTGAAATGACTGTGGCCACTGAAGCTTTCTTT. The rearrangement links TRBV2 to TRBJ1-1; the D is unclear. Trimming pared 2 bases from V and 4 bases from J, leaving 11 bases between. The CDR3 is made up of 14 amino acids. Germline CDR1 and CDR2: SNHLY and FYNNEI.